This T cell receptor beta chain stems from a study of radiotherapy plus CTLA-4 blockade in lung cancer. Study-wide context: Roughly a sixth of enrolled patients responded objectively, and roughly 31% had disease control.

Chemo-refractory metastatic non-small-cell lung cancer patients underwent focal radiation alongside CTLA-4 blockade with ipilimumab. TCRdb's copy holds only in-frame clones and misses some; the assay was immunoSEQ multiplex PCR. The sample lists 40,000 to 45,000 clones; about 74% were seen once. Study-level findings and limits: Among reported predictors of response, early blood T cell clone dynamics with interferon-beta performed best. Blood TCR clones of tumor origin expanded after radiotherapy plus ipilimumab.

The CDR3 has 15 residues. For this clone: Its antigen is unidentified.

The chain couples TRBV21-1 to TRBJ2-7; the listed D gene, TRBD1, was not tested against the DNA. TRBV21-1 is annotated as a pseudogene. The TCR originated in a human donor with non-small cell lung cancer whose response to radiotherapy plus ipilimumab could not be evaluated. This specimen was peripheral blood, taken from a patient treated with radiotherapy plus ipilimumab. The CDR3 here is CASTKNDRGTYEQYF. The CDR3 DNA is TGTGCCAGCACCAAAAACGACAGGGGAACCTACGAGCAGTACTTC.